The next 19 T cell receptor beta chains were all read from a single sample in a study of HIV-infected children after antiretroviral therapy interruption. RNA-based 3' RACE libraries used unique molecular identifiers. One entry per CDR3 protein results from TCRdb running MiXCR on the 3' RACE reads. The sample gives about 50,000 distinct CDR3 sequences, roughly 4.5% of which show up once; about 0.71% is in the top ten. Treatment here: PENTA 11 planned treatment interruption arm or continuous ART arm. The source material was CD45RA+ CD4+ T cells from PBMCs, pooled from several time points, sampled from a donor given antiretroviral therapy, either interrupted or continuous. Subset specified: naive CD4+ CD45RA+ CD45RO- T cells. The origin of the receptors is a pool of human donors with HIV.

This clonotype was seen at least ten times. The chain employs TRBV6-4 and TRBJ1-1; D unclear. CDR1 is MRHNA and CDR2 is SNTAGT in the germline V gene. The CDR3 spans 13 residues. Trimming shortened V by 1 base and J by 0 bases, and 3 bases separated the two germline ends. The CDR3 region has the DNA TGTGCCAGCAGTGACTTCATGAACACTGAAGCTTTCTTT. Protein: CASSDFMNTEAFF.

The rearrangement joins TRBV6-5 to TRBJ2-3; the D gene is possibly TRBD2 (7 bases). The V end was cut by 0 bases, the J end by 3 bases, with 13 bases between. This CDR3 has 16 residues. Germline CDR1 reads MNHEY; CDR2 reads SVGAGI. The CDR3 nucleotides read TGTGCCAGCAGTTACTCGTATCGGGGGGCAACAGATACGCAGTATTTT. Protein: CASSYSYRGATDTQYF.

The sample holds many counts of this clonotype. V usage is TRBV18 and J usage is TRBJ2-1; maybe TRBD1 (6 bases). Germline CDR1 reads KGHSH; CDR2 reads LQKENI. Trimming removed 0 bases from V and 2 bases from J, with 8 bases in between. CDR3 length equals 15 residues. The CDR3 DNA reads TGTGCCAGCTCACCACCGGGGGCGGCCTACAATGAGCAGTTCTTC. This gives the protein CASSPPGAAYNEQFF.

This clonotype was counted ten times or more. V is TRBV3-1 and J is TRBJ1-5; D may be TRBD1 (6 bases). The CDR3 has 12 residues. Germline CDR1 and CDR2: LGHDT and YNNKEL (reference sequence). V was clipped by 8 bases and J by 4 bases, with 9 bases between them. This CDR3 reads CASGGANQPQHF. CDR3 DNA: TGTGCCAGCGGGGGGGCAAATCAGCCCCAGCATTTT.

There are many counts of this clonotype. The rearrangement uses TRBV28 and TRBJ2-7; D not certain. Trimming left V 6 bases short and J 0 bases short, with 6 bases between. Looked up from germline, CDR1 is MDHEN and CDR2 is SYDVKM. The CDR3 runs to 12 residues. The CDR3 DNA is TGTGCCAGCAGACCGACCTCCTACGAGCAGTACTTC. As protein: CASRPTSYEQYF.

This clonotype was found many times. The CDR3 DNA follows: TGCGCCAGCAGCTCGGCAGGGTACACAGATACGCAGTATTTT. It is translated as CASSSAGYTDTQYF. V usage is TRBV5-1 and J usage is TRBJ2-3; possible D gene TRBD1, 5 bases. The CDR3 covers 14 residues. CDR1 is SGHRS and CDR2 is YFSETQ in the germline V gene. V was trimmed by 3 bases and J by 2 bases, leaving 10 bases between them.

This clonotype was observed a few times. This CDR3 reads CASSEFRAWETQYF. CDR3 in DNA: TGTGCCAGCAGTGAATTTCGGGCCTGGGAGACCCAGTACTTC. V is TRBV25-1 and J is TRBJ2-5; D call uncertain. Looked up from germline, CDR1 is MGHDK and CDR2 is SYGVNS. This CDR3 is 14 amino acids long. V lost 1 base to trimming and J lost 5 bases, with 11 bases between them.

Ten or more counts support this clonotype. The chain joins TRBV5-1 to TRBJ1-5, with 8 bases fitting TRBD1. The V and J ends lost 4 bases and 4 bases, in that order; junction bases with no gene match: 4. This CDR3 spans 14 amino acids. Germline CDR1 reads SGHRS; CDR2 reads YFSETQ. CDR3 DNA sequence: TGCGCCAGCAGCATGGGACAGGAGAATCAGCCCCAGCATTTT. It codes for CASSMGQENQPQHF.

This clonotype qualifies as medium-sized (0.01 to 0.1%). The chain couples TRBV7-9 to TRBJ1-2, with 8 bases fitting TRBD1. Germline CDR1 reads SEHNR; CDR2 reads FQNEAQ (reference sequence). V lost 6 bases, J lost 8 bases, and 8 bases stayed unmatched. The CDR3 consists of 13 residues. The CDR3 here is CASSHTDRGGYTF. Written as DNA, the CDR3 is TGTGCCAGCAGTCACACTGACAGGGGAGGCTACACCTTC.

This clonotype was picked up many times. J is TRBJ2-3 and V is TRBV6-2 or TRBV6-3; D gene unclear. V lost 7 bases, J lost 5 bases, and 16 bases lay in between. Looked up from germline, CDR1 is MNHEY and CDR2 is SVGEGT. CDR3 size: 14 residues. In DNA form, the CDR3 reads TGTGCCAGCACCCAACCTGACGGGCGAGATACGCAGTATTTT. Translated: CASTQPDGRDTQYF.

V usage is TRBV20-1 and J usage is TRBJ2-2, with TRBD1 identical over 9 bases. V shed 3 bases, J shed 2 bases, and the junction held 4 bases outside the gene matches. The CDR3 runs 15 residues. Germline values: CDR1 DFQATT, CDR2 SNEGSKA (reference sequence). The CDR3 is CSASVQGANTGELFF. CDR3 coding DNA: TGCAGTGCTAGTGTACAGGGGGCCAACACCGGGGAGCTGTTTTTT.

In its sample, this clonotype was seen many times. The rearrangement uses TRBV5-8 and TRBJ2-7; 13 bases align to TRBD2. The V gene's germline CDR1 is SGHTS and CDR2 YDEGEE. The trim removed 4 bases at V and 7 bases at J, leaving 17 bases unmatched. This CDR3 comprises 18 residues. The CDR3 DNA is TGTGCCAGCAGCCATTCCCTGACTAGCGGGGGGTCCCTACGAGAGCAGTACTTC. Its protein is CASSHSLTSGGSLREQYF.

This clonotype appeared many times. The chain employs TRBV7-2 and TRBJ1-1; D perhaps matches TRBD1 (5 bases). Per the germline V gene, CDR1 is SGHTA and CDR2 is FQGNSA. This CDR3 is 14 amino acids long. V gave up 5 bases and J gave up 3 bases, with 13 bases separating them. Written as DNA, the CDR3 is TGTGCCAGCAGCCCCCGACAGACCCACACTGAAGCTTTCTTT. Its protein is CASSPRQTHTEAFF.

In this sample, this clonotype turned up many times. The chain combines TRBV7-2 with TRBJ2-5; 7 bases map to TRBD1. The CDR3 runs to 16 residues. V was pared by 2 bases and J by 8 bases, with 14 bases of the junction left unmatched. Per the germline V gene, CDR1 is SGHTA and CDR2 is FQGNSA. Written as DNA, the CDR3 is TGTGCCAGCAGCTTAATCACAGGGGAGACGGGTCGCACCCAGTACTTC. Its translation is CASSLITGETGRTQYF.

This clonotype was found many times. The chain uses TRBV5-1 and TRBJ2-7; D not certain. The germline V and J ends were trimmed by 5 bases and 3 bases, with 15 bases remaining between them. From germline, CDR1 is SGHRS and CDR2 YFSETQ. This CDR3 comprises 14 residues. Here the CDR3 DNA reads TGCGCCAGCAGACCTACAGTGAATATCTACGAGCAGTACTTC. Its translation is CASRPTVNIYEQYF.

Details on this clonotype: Because it lacks the conserved phenylalanine or tryptophan at the end, this CDR3 is likely a read error. The limits of the CDR3 on the DNA are not certain, so only TCRdb's listed CDR3 is given. V is TRBV25-1 and J is TRBJ1-4; TRBD1 is the table's D call, not checked against the DNA. CDR1 and CDR2 from the germline V gene are MGHDK and SYGVNS. The CDR3 spans 9 residues, counting both ends. The CDR3 sequence: CASSESPSI.

The table lists this clonotype with a few counts. This chain links TRBV2 with TRBJ2-3; the D is unclear. V was clipped by 3 bases and J by 4 bases, with 14 bases between them. Germline loops: CDR1 SNHLY, CDR2 FYNNEI. This CDR3 comprises 15 residues. The CDR3 is CASSEWGTLADTQYF. CDR3 sequence (DNA): TGTGCCAGCAGTGAGTGGGGAACCCTCGCAGATACGCAGTATTTT.

The genes are TRBV4-2 and TRBJ2-3, with 11 bases identical to TRBD2. Germline trimming cut 4 bases from V and 6 bases from J; bases unmatched to any gene: 3. The CDR3 loop spans 14 amino acids. Per the germline V gene, CDR1 is LGHNA and CDR2 is YNFKEQ. Here the CDR3 DNA reads TGTGCCAGCAGCCCCGGGACTAGCGGCGATACGCAGTATTTT. Translated, it gives CASSPGTSGDTQYF.

This clonotype has at least ten counts. This rearrangement joins TRBV7-9 to TRBJ2-7; no definite D call. Looked up from germline, CDR1 is SEHNR and CDR2 is FQNEAQ (reference sequence). V shed 4 bases and J shed 0 bases, with 7 bases lying between them. This CDR3 contains 13 residues. The CDR3 DNA is TGTGCCAGCAGCTCGACCTCCTCCTACGAGCAGTACTTC. Residues: CASSSTSSYEQYF.